The T cell receptor beta chain described here comes from a study of cytomegalovirus exposure and HLA in healthy donors (dated by TCRdb to 2016 to 2017). About the study as a whole: An earlier analysis of approximately 640 of the donors reported approximately 270 Gb of sequence data and roughly 100 million unique TCR beta sequences from 150 million to 200 million T cells. The genetic ancestry cluster associated with self-reported Caucasian donors included about 84% of the approximately 430 genotyped donors. Both class I and class II loci were covered by HLA typing, at four-digit resolution. Alongside the repertoire data, information on donor age, sex, ethnicity and CMV serostatus was compiled. Roughly five DR-DQ haplotypes were handled as single units for association and clustering, since linkage in the cohort was strong. The study combined high-throughput TCR immunosequencing, statistical association of individual TCRs with disease status, and machine learning to predict cytomegalovirus infection status. Besides the first cohort of roughly 700 subjects, a separate validation cohort made up of 120 different subjects was used. Among over 350 genotyped donors of the cohort, an average of roughly 240,000 unique TCR beta nucleotide sequences were sequenced per donor, roughly 18% of them non-productive. In an earlier analysis of 587 of the donors, high-throughput TCR beta sequencing was used to judge whether each TCR beta V gene segment behaved as functional or pseudogenic. All discovery cohort repertoires had been generated using a single sequencing platform. About 320 gigabases of sequencing data and roughly 90 million unique TCR sequences were included in an early release covering over 600 HLA-typed donors. In a later genetic analysis, genome-wide SNP genotypes for about three fifths of the roughly 670 donors were used, and that subset was treated as a discovery cohort. The number of typed donors differed by locus: roughly 620-630 for A, B, C, DRB1 and DQB1; approximately 530 for DQA1; over 600 for DPA1; and about 450 for DPB1. Using immunosequencing, the study profiled T cell repertoires from 666 subjects and related those repertoires to cytomegalovirus serostatus. Rather than using new phenotypic data, the later analysis identified candidate immune exposures from TCR beta sequences and from how often those sequences occurred across donors. A later analysis re-examined previously published TCR beta repertoires from over 500 donors and added high-resolution HLA genotyping to investigate patterns of TCR occurrence. The study aimed to test whether cataloging public T cell receptors could reveal signatures of past pathogen exposure.

Receptor amplification or capture employed the immunoSEQ multiplex PCR assay. For the multiplex PCR, a mixture combining 60 forward primers for TCR Vbeta segments and 13 reverse primers for TCR Jbeta segments was used. Amplification of the CDR3 region of rearranged TCR beta genes was performed with a multiplex PCR assay on genomic DNA. On the Illumina HiSeq System, the amplified TCR beta libraries were sequenced as 87-base-pair reads. Per the source publication's procedure: A later analysis tallied about 77 million unique TCR beta chains across the 610 or so repertoires, and some 10 million of those chains were shared by two or more donors. Raw reads were error-corrected and collapsed into unique sequences with a nearest-neighbor algorithm that merged closely related sequences to remove PCR and sequencing errors. Alignment of CDR3 sequences to IMGT reference sequences was used to assign V, D and J gene segments. Each retained sequence needed at least a six-nucleotide match to both a V gene segment and a J gene segment. Rearrangements were classified as productive when the CDR3 lacked stop codons and remained in frame with V and J, and all other rearrangements were classified as non-productive. CDR3 was defined by IMGT convention, running from the second conserved V-encoded cysteine to the conserved J-encoded phenylalanine. The earlier analysis of some 550 of the donors excluded any sequence lacking an unambiguous match to a single V gene segment. An earlier analysis of 500 to 700 of the donors classified V segments as functional when productive rearrangements were above 56.7% and as segregating when the standard deviation between donors was above 5%. A statistical classification framework was built to diagnose cytomegalovirus status from the catalog of TCR beta chain sequences. V and J gene assignment, in a later analysis, came from comparing TCR nucleotide sequences with IMGT/GENE-DB human TR gene sequences. The TCRdist pipeline was used in a later analysis to assign CDR3 sequences and most-parsimonious VDJ recombination scenarios. In a later analysis, each TCR beta chain was defined by its CDR3 amino acid sequence together with its V-gene family, and reads without a unique V-gene family were excluded. To address suspected cross-contamination and a sequencing artifact, a later analysis removed 592 highly shared, low-generation-probability nucleotide sequences. For each public chain, a later analysis derived a clonal expansion index from normalized ranks of inferred template counts within each repertoire. A later analysis computed generation probabilities with a VDJ recombination model fitted to out-of-frame rearrangements, and checked the results against IGoR. In a later analysis, TCR-TCR, TCR-HLA and TCR-CMV co-occurrence was scored with hypergeometric tests, and a repertoire-size bias correction was applied to TCR pairs. To estimate false discovery rates, a later analysis permuted the HLA or CMV assignments 20 times. In a later analysis, co-occurring TCRs were grouped using DBSCAN, with TCRdist sequence similarity added in when clustering inside HLA-allele-positive subsets. Co-occurrence clustering excluded repertoires with fewer than 30,000 or more than 120,000 public chains, plus five with anomalous nucleotide sharing. Imported from immuneACCESS, the table was reduced by TCRdb to in-frame sequences with V and J called. These copies leave out some clones; in studies compared against another copy, an unresolved V gene accounts for under half, and the cause of the remainder is not known. Clonal size and the V and J genes are those of that table, whereas D and trimming came from the DNA. For this sample there are about 130,000 clones; 10% to 13% appear just once. The biggest ten clones account for under 6% of the sample.

General conclusions and limits of the study: A later analysis found that HLA-associated TCR beta chains were more clonally expanded and had lower generation probabilities than equally common non-associated chains. Linkage disequilibrium might explain the correlated functional status among segregating V segments, but an unknown experimental factor could not be ruled out. The earlier analysis of 587 of the donors excluded around 17 rarely observed V segments, including chromosome 9 orphons, because counts were too low. This cohort had only TCR beta chains sequenced, and the lack of alpha or paired-chain data limited which features could be detected. The classifier was reported to diagnose cytomegalovirus status with high specificity and sensitivity in both the original cohort and the validation cohort. At a false discovery rate of 0.05, a later analysis linked about 17,000 TCR beta sequences to specific HLA alleles. Strong co-occurrence of HLA alleles, especially DR and DQ, made assigning TCR associations to individual alleles difficult. A later analysis reported that several top co-occurrence clusters appeared linked to parvovirus B19, influenza, CMV and Epstein-Barr virus. Compared with the roughly 700-donor mean, donors in an Asian-associated ancestry cluster had fewer N-insertions in productive TCRs, according to a later genetic analysis. Three of the identified cytomegalovirus-associated TCR beta chains were confirmed in vitro to be specific for cytomegalovirus antigens. A later analysis found that TCR association rates varied across HLA loci, with DRB1 alleles showing the most associated TCRs and HLA-C alleles the fewest. Most TCR sequences were seen in very few donors, while some public TCRs were found in many individuals. Immune exposure information for the cohort was limited to CMV serostatus. Because the 87-base-pair reads could not distinguish some IMGT-functional V segments, including TRBV6-2 and TRBV6-3, those segments were excluded. A group of highly shared sequence variants was considered likely to be a technical artifact of the sequencing pipeline. A further reported finding was that TCR beta sequences accurately predicted the HLA-A and HLA-B alleles for most subjects in the first cohort. According to a later analysis, most CMV-associated TCR beta chains appeared to be HLA-restricted, and the HLA associations seemed to be driven largely by CMV exposure. In an earlier analysis of some 500 of the donors, most TCR beta V segments were observed in productive rearrangements about 90% or about 30% of the time, broadly matching IMGT annotations. Because some donors lacked HLA typing at each locus, the association tests relied only on the typed subset. The authors suggested that the approach could potentially be generalized to other disease states and immunological phenotypes. The presence/absence analyses assumed that sequencing depth was roughly uniform across donors, and that assumption may not be true. The study gave a list of 150 to 200 TCR beta chains associated with cytomegalovirus. V-gene and J-gene trimming of TCR beta chains was associated with a missense DCLRE1C variant in a later genetic analysis, and the association was replicated in an independent cohort.

The germline V gene sets CDR1 to MDHEN and CDR2 to SYDVKM. The CDR3 spans 14 residues, from the cysteine through the phenylalanine. CDR3 DNA is the only sequence kept; it has 42 bases, read in frame from the first base. Here V drops 6 bases and J drops 6 bases, and the junction holds 6 bases not matched to any gene. With respect to this clone: This receptor's antigen is unknown. No much larger clone is present one base from it, and per-base qualities are unavailable.

The cohort consisted of 670 or so healthy bone marrow donors. Cohort members were all nominally healthy when sampled, although unrecorded immune exposures were likely present. The donor was CMV seropositive and was included in the group of 250 to 350 seropositive cohort members. A peripheral blood sample was provided by each donor, and peripheral blood mononuclear cells were used for TCR beta sequencing. The Qiagen DNeasy Blood Extraction Kit was used to extract genomic DNA from the blood cell samples. The rearranged segments are TRBV28 and TRBJ1-5, and 9 bases in between align with TRBD1. The origin of this receptor is a woman aged 18 to 35 in good health and CMV-seropositive. Source material: PBMCs. The CDR3: CASRNTGGGQPQHF. The base sequence is TGTGCCAGCAGAAATACAGGGGGCGGTCAGCCCCAGCATTTT.